The 20 T cell receptor beta chains reported below all come from one sample, sequenced in a study of T-cell memory formation after mild COVID-19. MiXCR was run by TCRdb on the 5' RACE reads, yielding one entry per CDR3 protein. The sample lists 150,000 or so distinct CDR3 sequences; 13% to 15% were seen once. Sequencing used PBMCs or a T cell subset sorted from them (not recorded which). The receptors were sampled from an adult woman who had mild COVID-19 (a few samples of this study predate the infection). Cell type and time point are not known.

The chain links TRBV5-1 to TRBJ2-1; 12 positions match TRBD2. The V gene's germline CDR1 is SGHRS and CDR2 YFSETQ. CDR3 size: 20 residues. The ends lost 4 bases at V and 0 bases at J; junction bases unmatched: 14. The CDR3: CASSVPTGTSGSSSYNEQFF. CDR3 DNA: TGCGCCAGCAGCGTCCCGACCGGGACTAGCGGGTCCTCCTCCTACAATGAGCAGTTCTTC.

This clonotype was detected ten times or more. This rearrangement joins TRBV5-1 to TRBJ2-1, with 14 bases lining up with TRBD2. The CDR3 contains 15 residues. In germline, CDR1 is SGHRS, CDR2 YFSETQ. V trimming: 4 bases; J trimming: 7 bases; junction bases outside the gene matches: 4. CDR3 sequence (DNA): TGCGCCAGCAGCCCCGGGACTAGCGGGAGTAATGAGCAGTTCTTC. This encodes CASSPGTSGSNEQFF.

This rearrangement joins TRBV15 to TRBJ2-5, with TRBD2 identical over 7 bases. With 3 bases clipped from V and 4 bases from J, the junction kept 2 bases outside the gene matches. The germline gives CDR1 LNHNV, CDR2 YYDKDF (reference sequence). The CDR3 loop spans 13 amino acids. DNA of the CDR3: TGTGCCACCAGCAGCGGACTAGGAGAGACCCAGTACTTC. Translating gives CATSSGLGETQYF. The variable domain in full, with the rest retrieved from reference TRBV15 and TRBJ2-5, is DAMVIQNPRYQVTQFGKPVTLSCSQTLNHNVMYWYQQKSSQAPKLLFHYYDKDFNNEADTPDNFQSRRPNTSFCFLDIRSPGLGDTAMYLCATSSGLGETQYFGPGTRLLVL.

The genes are TRBV4-2 and TRBJ2-1; 12 bases agree with TRBD2. The CDR3 has 15 amino acids. The germline CDR1 and CDR2 sequences are LGHNA and YNFKEQ. V lost 2 bases, J lost 8 bases, and 4 bases stayed unmatched. CDR3 coding DNA: TGTGCCAGCAGCCAACTAGCGGGGGGGCGTCATGAGCAGTTCTTC. Translation: CASSQLAGGRHEQFF.

The table lists this clonotype with many counts. The chain carries TRBV5-1 and TRBJ2-1; D is unclear. The V gene's germline CDR1 is SGHRS and CDR2 YFSETQ. Deletions cut 1 base from V and 5 bases from J, with 4 bases between. CDR3 length: 12 residues. The CDR3: CASSLPNNEQFF. Written as DNA, the CDR3 is TGCGCCAGCAGCTTGCCGAACAATGAGCAGTTCTTC.

This clonotype was recorded many times. J is TRBJ2-1 and V is TRBV7-6, with TRBD2 identical over 9 bases. The V gene's germline CDR1 is SGHVS and CDR2 FNYEAQ. This CDR3 contains 15 residues. The V segment lost 5 bases and the J segment 1 base; nucleotides outside the gene matches: 3. The CDR3 protein is CASSQSGGSYNEQFF. DNA of the CDR3: TGTGCCAGCAGCCAAAGCGGGGGGTCCTACAATGAGCAGTTCTTC. Supplemented by reference TRBV7-6 and TRBJ2-1, the full variable domain reads GAGVSQSPRYKVTKRGQDVALRCDPISGHVSLYWYRQALGQGPEFLTYFNYEAQQDKSGLPNDRFSAERPEGSISTLTIQRTEQRDSAMYRCASSQSGGSYNEQFFGPGTRLTVL.

This clonotype showed up just a few times. This sequence joins TRBV7-8 and TRBJ1-5; 7 positions match TRBD1. CDR3 length equals 14 residues. The ends lost 6 bases at V and 4 bases at J; junction bases unmatched: 6. The germline V gene encodes CDR1 SGHVS and CDR2 FQNEAQ. In DNA, the CDR3 is TGTGCCAGCAGTTTGACAGGGCCTAATCAGCCCCAGCATTTT. Residues: CASSLTGPNQPQHF. The whole variable domain, remainder taken from reference TRBV7-8 and TRBJ1-5, is GAGVSQSPRYKVAKRGQDVALRCDPISGHVSLFWYQQALGQGPEFLTYFQNEAQLDKSGLPSDRFFAERPEGSVSTLKIQRTQQEDSAVYLCASSLTGPNQPQHFGDGTRLSIL.

A few counts support this clonotype. The chain carries TRBV10-3 and TRBJ2-5, with a possible D match to TRBD2 (6 bases). This CDR3 has 14 residues. Germline values: CDR1 ENHRY, CDR2 SYGVKD. V was clipped by 5 bases and J by 5 bases, with 15 bases between them. The CDR3 bases are TGTGCCATCAGTTTTTCAGGACTATCGGAGACCCAGTACTTC. It yields the protein CAISFSGLSETQYF.

This clonotype was seen more than once but under ten times. The V call is TRBV29-1, the J call TRBJ2-7; 8 bases align to TRBD1. V trimming: 6 bases; J trimming: 5 bases; junction bases outside the gene matches: 12. The CDR3 is made up of 14 amino acids. Germline assignment: CDR1 SQVTM and CDR2 ANQGSEA. The CDR3 is CSVPDWTGSNEQYF. DNA for the CDR3: TGCAGCGTCCCCGACTGGACAGGGTCCAACGAGCAGTACTTC.

This chain links TRBV11-3 with TRBJ2-7; D unresolved. Germline-derived CDR1 and CDR2 are SGHNT and YENEEA. This CDR3 has 13 amino acids. V dropped 2 bases and J dropped 4 bases, with 9 bases sitting between them. The CDR3 loop reads CASSLTQPYEQYF. The CDR3 DNA is TGTGCCAGCAGCTTAACCCAACCTTACGAGCAGTACTTC. Complete variable domain (other parts from reference TRBV11-3 and TRBJ2-7): EAGVVQSPRYKIIEKKQPVAFWCNPISGHNTLYWYLQNLGQGPELLIRYENEEAVDDSQLPKDRFSAERLKGVDSTLKIQPAELGDSAVYLCASSLTQPYEQYFGPGTRLTVT.

This chain uses TRBV12-3 or TRBV12-4 with TRBJ2-1, with 7 nucleotides matching TRBD1. V shed 6 bases and J 7 bases; nucleotides not matched to a gene: 6. CDR3 length: 13 residues. As DNA, the CDR3 is TGTGCCAGCAGCCTCCAGGGGGTAAATGAGCAGTTCTTC. It specifies CASSLQGVNEQFF.

This clonotype appeared a few times. This chain joins TRBV7-9 and TRBJ2-7; 7 bases map to TRBD2. J was trimmed by 3 bases and V by 10 bases; bases with no gene match: 15. The CDR3 is 15 residues long. Germline V lookup: CDR1 SEHNR, CDR2 FQNEAQ (reference sequence). CDR3 in amino acids: CAILGGTGTVYEQYF. The CDR3 DNA reads TGTGCCATCCTGGGGGGGACCGGGACTGTCTACGAGCAGTACTTC.

This clonotype came up many times. The chain employs TRBV5-5 and TRBJ2-3; unclear D gene. This CDR3 region has 13 residues. Between the trimmed V and J ends, which lost 0 bases and 6 bases, there was a span of 8 bases. Germline V CDR1 and CDR2: SGHKS, YYEKEE (reference sequence). The CDR3 DNA is TGTGCCAGCAGCTTGGAGGTCAGGGATACGCAGTATTTT. It yields the protein CASSLEVRDTQYF.

The chain links TRBV6-2 or TRBV6-3 to TRBJ2-1; D call uncertain. The CDR3 covers 11 residues. Trimming stripped 6 bases from V and 8 bases from J, with 8 bases between. CDR1 and CDR2 (germline): MNHEY, SVGEGT. DNA of the CDR3: TGTGCCAGCAGGCAAGCCTATGAGCAGTTCTTC. Translated, it gives CASRQAYEQFF.

This clonotype was recorded a few times. The gene calls are TRBV5-1 and TRBJ2-1; 10 positions match TRBD2. Germline V gene data show CDR1 as SGHRS and CDR2 as YFSETQ. V lost 2 bases to trimming and J lost 10 bases; unmatched junction nucleotides: 9. The length of the CDR3 is 15 residues. CDR3 DNA: TGCGCCAGCAGCTTCCGGGGAAGCGGGGGGGCCGAGCAGTTCTTC. This translates into CASSFRGSGGAEQFF.

V and J are TRBV9 and TRBJ2-1; 14 bases match TRBD2. Germline CDR1 and CDR2: SGDLS and YYNGEE. The CDR3 extends over 15 amino acids. V lost 3 bases, J lost 10 bases, and 6 bases stayed unmatched. CDR3 in DNA: TGTGCCAGCAGCGCGACTAGCGGGAGGGCCTGGGAGCAGTTCTTC. This translates into CASSATSGRAWEQFF. Full variable domain (remainder filled in from reference TRBV9 and TRBJ2-1): DSGVTQTPKHLITATGQRVTLRCSPRSGDLSVYWYQQSLDQGLQFLIQYYNGEERAKGNILERFSAQQFPDLHSELNLSSLELGDSALYFCASSATSGRAWEQFFGPGTRLTVL.

The V gene is TRBV7-8, the J gene TRBJ2-1, with TRBD2 matching 10 bases. V lost 7 bases, J lost 4 bases, and 4 bases stayed unmatched. There are 14 residues in the CDR3. The germline CDR1 and CDR2 sequences are SGHVS and FQNEAQ. The CDR3 DNA reads TGTGCCAGCACCCCAGCGGGGGGGTACAATGAGCAGTTCTTC. Its translation is CASTPAGGYNEQFF.

This clonotype came up a few times. The V call is TRBV19, the J call TRBJ1-5; 8 bases are shared with TRBD1. Germline trimming cut 5 bases from V and 0 bases from J; bases unmatched to any gene: 9. Per germline, CDR1 LNHDA and CDR2 SQIVND (reference sequence). This CDR3 comprises 17 residues. The CDR3 region has the DNA TGTGCCAGTAGTCTCGGGACAGGAGACTATAGCAATCAGCCCCAGCATTTT. It translates to CASSLGTGDYSNQPQHF.

This chain links TRBV5-1 with TRBJ2-3; no definite D call. The V gene's germline CDR1 is SGHRS and CDR2 YFSETQ. Between the trimmed V and J ends, which lost 2 bases and 2 bases, there was a span of 9 bases. The CDR3 contains 14 residues. The CDR3 loop reads CASSFGRPTDTQYF. CDR3 DNA: TGCGCCAGCAGCTTCGGTAGACCCACAGATACGCAGTATTTT.

This clonotype occurred a few times. The gene calls are TRBV9 and TRBJ2-1; 11 bases fit TRBD2. The CDR3 is 15 amino acids. With V trimmed by 4 bases and J by 8 bases, 8 bases remained unmatched. Germline values: CDR1 SGDLS, CDR2 YYNGEE. This CDR3 reads CASSPFSGGAHEQFF. The CDR3 coding sequence is TGTGCCAGCAGCCCTTTTAGCGGGGGGGCGCATGAGCAGTTCTTC.